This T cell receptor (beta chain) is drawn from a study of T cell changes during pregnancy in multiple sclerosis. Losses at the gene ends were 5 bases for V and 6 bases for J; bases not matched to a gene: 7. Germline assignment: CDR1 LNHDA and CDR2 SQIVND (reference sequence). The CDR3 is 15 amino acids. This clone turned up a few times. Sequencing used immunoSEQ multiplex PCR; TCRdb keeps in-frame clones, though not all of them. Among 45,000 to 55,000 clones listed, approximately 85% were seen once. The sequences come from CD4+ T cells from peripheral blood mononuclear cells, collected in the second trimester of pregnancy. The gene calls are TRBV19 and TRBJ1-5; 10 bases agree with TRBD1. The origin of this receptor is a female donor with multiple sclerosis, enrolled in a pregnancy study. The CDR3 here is CASSPGGQGIQPQHF. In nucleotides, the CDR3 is TGTGCCAGTAGTCCCGGGGGACAGGGGATTCAGCCCCAGCATTTT.